The T cell receptor beta chain described here comes from a study of shared clonotypes between healthy human individuals. Naive CD8 cells, CD45RO-negative and positively selected for CCR7, excluded terminally differentiated effector memory CD45RA+ cells. Remarks on this clone: Its antigen is still unknown.

Researchers divided each subset's genomic DNA evenly across several immunoSEQ plates. Repertoires were generated with immunoSEQ multiplex PCR, while TCRdb's copy carries only in-frame clones and drops some. The table lists fewer than 1 million clones, around 96% of them singletons. This CDR3 comprises 13 residues. Looked up from germline, CDR1 is SQVTM and CDR2 is ANQGSEA. Trimming shortened V by 1 base and J by 6 bases, and 10 bases separated the two germline ends. Study-wide points: The study sampled only blood, and tissue repertoires likely differ. Some naive CD4 clonotypes, 4% to 6%, turned up in common across a handful of donors.

The origin of this receptor is a man aged 30 to 45 in good health. The sample taken for sequencing was naive CD8+ T cells sorted from blood. V is TRBV29-1 and J is TRBJ1-5, with D perhaps matching TRBD1 (5 bases). The CDR3 nucleotides read TGCAGCGTTGAAGTTCAGGGAGGTCAGCCCCAGCATTTT. Residues: CSVEVQGGQPQHF.